Presented here are 24 T cell receptor beta chains from one specimen sequenced in a study of technical replicates of blood from several donors. Produced via immunoSEQ multiplex PCR; TCRdb's table is partial and in-frame only. This sample has more than 65,000 clones; roughly 90% occur once, and the top ten carry roughly 0.4%. Source material: T cells isolated from PBMCs. The receptor set was obtained from a human donor in good health.

The chain joins TRBV2 to TRBJ2-7; TRBD2 aligns across 9 bases. Per the germline V gene, CDR1 is SNHLY and CDR2 is FYNNEI. V dropped 6 bases and J dropped 6; count of bases not matched to a gene: 9. The CDR3 consists of 14 residues. The CDR3, as DNA: TGTGCCAGCAGGTCGACTAGCGGCACGAGCGAGCAGTACTTC. This sequence encodes CASRSTSGTSEQYF.

The chain links TRBV4-1 to TRBJ1-1; 8 nucleotides agree with TRBD1. Looked up from germline, CDR1 is MGHRA and CDR2 is YSYEKL. The CDR3 has 15 amino acids. With V trimmed by 2 bases and J by 3 bases, 5 bases remained unmatched. The CDR3 loop reads CASSQRTGLDTEAFF. For the CDR3, the DNA is TGCGCCAGCAGCCAAAGGACAGGGCTCGACACTGAAGCTTTCTTT.

This chain links TRBV19 with TRBJ2-1; D possibly corresponds to TRBD2 (5 bases). CDR1 is LNHDA, CDR2 SQIVND, per germline (reference sequence). V lost 6 bases, J lost 4 bases, and 13 bases lay in between. This CDR3 is 14 amino acids long. CDR3 DNA: TGTGCCAGTAGCTCAAGCGGCCAGTACAATGAGCAGTTCTTC. Translation gives CASSSSGQYNEQFF.

The chain recombines TRBV5-1 with TRBJ1-5; 7 nucleotides line up with TRBD1. Germline lookup yields CDR1 SGHRS and CDR2 YFSETQ. Trimming at V came to 5 bases and at J to 4 bases, leaving 9 bases not matched to a gene. The CDR3 is made up of 15 amino acids. This chain's CDR3 is CASSLRPGGNQPQHF. The CDR3, as DNA: TGCGCCAGCAGTTTGCGTCCAGGGGGGAATCAGCCCCAGCATTTT.

This clone turned up a few times. The J gene is TRBJ1-1, the V gene TRBV9; TRBD1 aligns across 9 bases. Trimming cost V 3 bases and J 2 bases; bases outside gene matches: 5. Germline CDR1 and CDR2: SGDLS and YYNGEE. The CDR3 sequence is 15 residues long. CDR3 in amino acids: CASSGRTGVNTEAFF. CDR3 DNA: TGTGCCAGCAGCGGTCGGACAGGGGTTAACACTGAAGCTTTCTTT.

The chain has TRBV6-6 and TRBJ2-1, with 8 bases matching TRBD2. Germline values: CDR1 MNHNY, CDR2 SVGAGI (reference sequence). CDR3 length: 15 residues. With 7 bases clipped from V and 5 bases from J, the junction kept 10 bases outside the gene matches. CDR3 bases: TGTGCCAGCACCAAACTAGCGGAAACAAACAATGAGCAGTTCTTC. It translates to CASTKLAETNNEQFF.

This chain links TRBV15 with TRBJ2-1, with 9 positions matching TRBD1. The J segment lost 5 bases and the V segment lost 3 bases, leaving 8 bases of the junction unmatched. The CDR3 covers 16 residues. Germline loops: CDR1 LNHNV, CDR2 YYDKDF (reference sequence). The CDR3 region is CATSRDRGRTHNEQFF. DNA for the CDR3: TGTGCCACCAGCAGGGACAGGGGCAGGACGCACAATGAGCAGTTCTTC.

The V gene is TRBV19, the J gene TRBJ2-7, with a weak D call TRBD1 (7 bases). This CDR3 is 15 amino acids long. Trimming cost V 5 bases and J 6 bases, with 20 bases left between them. Germline assignment: CDR1 LNHDA and CDR2 SQIVND (reference sequence). CDR3 region: CASSGYAGQLSEQYF. CDR3 nucleotide sequence: TGTGCCAGTAGTGGATACGCGGGACAGCTAAGCGAGCAGTACTTC.

This chain joins TRBV11-2 and TRBJ2-3; no firm D call. The CDR3 extends over 14 amino acids. With 1 base removed from V and 0 bases from J, the gap between germline ends came to 5 bases. Germline CDR1 reads SGHAT; CDR2 reads FQNNGV. CDR3 region: CASSLGVSTDTQYF. Written as DNA, the CDR3 is TGTGCCAGCAGCTTAGGAGTTAGCACAGATACGCAGTATTTT.

This sequence joins TRBV27 and TRBJ2-7, with TRBD2 identical over 9 bases. In germline, CDR1 is MNHEY, CDR2 SMNVEV (reference sequence). The CDR3 covers 15 residues. The V and J ends lost 4 bases and 2 bases, in that order; junction bases with no gene match: 6. CDR3 nucleotide sequence: TGTGCCAGCAGTTCCGGGACTAGCCCTACCTACGAGCAGTACTTC. Protein sequence: CASSSGTSPTYEQYF.

This clone was recorded only once. This chain joins TRBV6-5 and TRBJ2-7; D unresolved. Per the germline V gene, CDR1 is MNHEY and CDR2 is SVGAGI. V was trimmed by 4 bases and J by 6 bases, leaving 13 bases between them. CDR3 size: 13 residues. CDR3 bases: TGTGCCAGCAGTTCAGGCCTCCCCCCCGAGCAGTACTTC. Translation: CASSSGLPPEQYF.

The chain couples TRBV7-9 to TRBJ1-4; 8 bases align to TRBD1. CDR1 and CDR2 from the germline V gene are SEHNR and FQNEAQ (reference sequence). J lost 1 base, V lost 7 bases, and 11 bases had no gene match. This CDR3 has 17 amino acids. As DNA, the CDR3 is TGTGCCAGCACGGGGACAGGAGGTTTGGTAACTAATGAAAAACTGTTTTTT. Translated: CASTGTGGLVTNEKLFF.

The chain combines TRBV7-2 with TRBJ2-7, with D unclear. V dropped 4 bases and J dropped 3 bases, with 10 bases sitting between them. In germline, CDR1 is SGHTA, CDR2 FQGNSA. This CDR3 is built from 13 residues. The CDR3 nucleotides read TGTGCCAGCAGCTCCCCTCCCCGCTACGAGCAGTACTTC. Its protein product is CASSSPPRYEQYF.

V usage is TRBV15 and J usage is TRBJ2-1; 11 bases line up with TRBD1. CDR1 and CDR2 from the germline V gene are LNHNV and YYDKDF (reference sequence). Germline trimming cut 6 bases from V and 0 bases from J; bases unmatched to any gene: 4. The CDR3 has 16 residues. CDR3 protein: CATSAGTGGSYNEQFF. The CDR3 region has the DNA TGTGCCACCAGTGCCGGGACAGGGGGCTCCTACAATGAGCAGTTCTTC. Together with reference TRBV15 and TRBJ2-1, the CDR3 gives the full variable domain: DAMVIQNPRYQVTQFGKPVTLSCSQTLNHNVMYWYQQKSSQAPKLLFHYYDKDFNNEADTPDNFQSRRPNTSFCFLDIRSPGLGDTAMYLCATSAGTGGSYNEQFFGPGTRLTVL.

This clone was picked up one time. The gene calls are TRBV10-3 and TRBJ1-1; D gene unclear. The CDR3 loop spans 13 amino acids. Germline lookup yields CDR1 ENHRY and CDR2 SYGVKD. V was clipped by 2 bases and J by 5 bases, with 9 bases between them. CDR3 nucleotides: TGTGCCATCAGTGAGCTGGGCTCGACTGAAGCTTTCTTT. It translates to CAISELGSTEAFF.

The V and J genes are TRBV28 and TRBJ1-5; 9 nucleotides line up with TRBD1. The CDR3 totals 14 residues. Germline-derived CDR1 and CDR2 are MDHEN and SYDVKM. The J segment lost 6 bases and the V segment lost 4 bases, leaving 4 bases of the junction unmatched. CDR3 loop: CASSWDREAQPQHF. The CDR3 bases are TGTGCCAGCAGTTGGGACAGGGAGGCTCAGCCCCAGCATTTT. Combining the CDR3 with reference TRBV28 and TRBJ1-5 gives the whole variable domain DVKVTQSSRYLVKRTGEKVFLECVQDMDHENMFWYRQDPGLGLRLIYFSYDVKMKEKGDIPEGYSVSREKKERFSLILESASTNQTSMYLCASSWDREAQPQHFGDGTRLSIL.

This sequence joins TRBV10-1 and TRBJ1-1; weak D call: TRBD1 (5 bases). Trimming took 0 bases from V and 9 from J, leaving 11 bases between them. The germline V gene has CDR1 WNHNN and CDR2 SYGVQD (reference sequence). This CDR3 spans 13 amino acids. CDR3 in DNA: TGCGCCAGCAGTGAGTCAGGAGGGGTCAAAGCTTTCTTT. It encodes CASSESGGVKAFF.

The chain uses TRBV28 and TRBJ2-1, with TRBD2 identical over 11 bases. CDR3 length: 17 residues. The germline V gene encodes CDR1 MDHEN and CDR2 SYDVKM. V was clipped by 3 bases and J by 0 bases; unmatched bases: 4. The CDR3 DNA is TGTGCCAGCAGTTTCCCGACTAGCGGGACCTCCTACAATGAGCAGTTCTTC. This sequence encodes CASSFPTSGTSYNEQFF.

The chain carries TRBV9 and TRBJ2-7; TRBD2 matches at 7 bases. Losses at the gene ends were 7 bases for V and 5 bases for J; bases not matched to a gene: 12. This CDR3 has 14 residues. Germline CDR1 SGDLS, CDR2 YYNGEE. DNA of the CDR3: TGTGCCAGCGGGAAAGAAGGGGACTACCACGAGCAGTACTTC. Protein: CASGKEGDYHEQYF.

The chain recombines TRBV6-5 with TRBJ2-5, with D perhaps matching TRBD1 (6 bases). V shed 6 bases and J shed 5 bases, with 10 bases lying between them. The CDR3 has 12 amino acids. Germline V CDR1 and CDR2: MNHEY, SVGAGI. This CDR3 reads CASRGARETQYF. CDR3 DNA sequence: TGTGCCAGCAGGGGGGCACGGGAGACCCAGTACTTC.

This clone appeared a single time. The V call is TRBV4-3, the J call TRBJ2-7, with 7 bases identical to TRBD1. The CDR3 spans 15 residues. Germline CDR1 and CDR2: LGHNA and YSLEER. V was pared by 0 bases and J by 1 base, with 3 bases of the junction left unmatched. CDR3 nucleotides: TGCGCCAGCAGCCAAGATTCACAGGGGTCCTACGAGCAGTACTTC. Its protein product is CASSQDSQGSYEQYF.

The V and J genes are TRBV30 and TRBJ2-2, with D tentatively TRBD2 (6 bases). Germline V gives CDR1 GTSNPN, CDR2 SVGIG (reference sequence). V lost 2 bases and J lost 3, with 10 bases in between. The CDR3 length is 14 residues. CDR3 sequence (DNA): TGTGCCTGGAGTCGGGTAGCGGACACCGGGGAGCTGTTTTTT. This encodes CAWSRVADTGELFF.

J is TRBJ1-4 and V is TRBV4-2; 7 bases line up with TRBD1. Germline assignment: CDR1 LGHNA and CDR2 YNFKEQ. The CDR3 is 16 amino acids. J gave up 8 bases and V 0 bases, and 9 bases lay outside the gene matches. CDR3: CASSQDFRQGSEKLFF. CDR3 bases: TGTGCCAGCAGCCAAGATTTTAGACAGGGAAGCGAAAAACTGTTTTTT.

The rearrangement uses TRBV19 and TRBJ1-5; a weak D match, TRBD1 (5 bases). The V and J ends lost 7 bases and 4 bases respectively, with 14 bases between them. CDR1 is LNHDA and CDR2 is SQIVND in the germline V gene (reference sequence). The CDR3 is 14 residues long. CDR3 sequence reads: CASTPLAGNQPQHF. The CDR3 nucleotides are TGTGCCAGTACCCCCCTTGCAGGGAATCAGCCCCAGCATTTT.